This paragraph reports one T cell receptor (beta chain). Recruits, aged roughly 18 to 89 years, lived in roughly 22 US areas. V was clipped by 8 bases and J by 5 bases, with 21 bases between them. This CDR3 comprises 16 residues. Germline V gene data show CDR1 as MNHEY and CDR2 as SMNVEV (reference sequence). TCRdb's copy holds only in-frame clones and misses some; the assay was immunoSEQ multiplex PCR. The table has more than 350,000 clones, approximately 91% seen once. The data belong to a study of blood T cell repertoires in COVID-19. Overall study: Acute-phase and convalescent COVID-19 samples originated in the United States, Italy and Spain. In each case, the material was cDNA or gDNA derived from T cells, B-cell-depleted T cells, or PBMCs.

The chain links TRBV27 to TRBJ1-4, with D possibly being TRBD1 (6 bases). The specimen was PBMCs or T cells enriched from blood (not recorded which). This sequence originates from a woman between 18 and 29 years old who had been exposed to COVID-19. For the CDR3, the DNA is TGTGCCAGCTCAAAACGCCCGGGACACTCAAATGAAAAACTGTTTTTT. Translated: CASSKRPGHSNEKLFF.